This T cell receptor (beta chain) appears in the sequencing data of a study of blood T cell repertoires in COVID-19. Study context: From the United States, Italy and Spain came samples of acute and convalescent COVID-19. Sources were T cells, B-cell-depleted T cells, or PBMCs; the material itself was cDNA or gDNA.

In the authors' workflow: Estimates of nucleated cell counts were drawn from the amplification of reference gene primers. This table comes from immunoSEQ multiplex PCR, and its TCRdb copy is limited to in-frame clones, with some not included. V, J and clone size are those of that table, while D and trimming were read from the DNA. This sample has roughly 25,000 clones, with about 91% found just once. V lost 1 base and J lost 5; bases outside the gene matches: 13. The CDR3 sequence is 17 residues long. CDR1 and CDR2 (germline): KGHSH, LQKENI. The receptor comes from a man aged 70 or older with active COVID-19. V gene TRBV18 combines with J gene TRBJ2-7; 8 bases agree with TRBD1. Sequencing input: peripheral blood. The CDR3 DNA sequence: TGTGCCAGCTCACCACTCGAGACAGGGGCCACGGGGCACGAGCAGTACTTC. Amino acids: CASSPLETGATGHEQYF.